This T cell receptor (beta chain) is drawn from a study of STAT3 mutations in large granular lymphocyte leukemia. About the study: Immunosuppressive therapy was given to more than half of T-LGLL patients. The study, taken as a whole, reports: Some patients had dominant TCR clones larger than their STAT3 mutant burden. In T-cell large granular lymphocyte leukemia, about half of patients showed multiple immunodominant subclonotypes.

Data came from immunoSEQ multiplex PCR; TCRdb stores just in-frame clones and leaves some out. The sample yields about 42,000 clones, approximately 78% seen once. For this clone: Its antigen is currently unknown.

Germline CDR1 SGHRS, CDR2 YFSETQ. V was cut by 0 bases and J by 4 bases, with 10 bases left in between. The CDR3 contains 14 residues. This chain uses TRBV5-1 with TRBJ1-2, with D maybe TRBD1 (6 bases). This TCR was sampled from a human donor with T large granular lymphocyte leukemia. Some clones in this sample may be carry-over from other donors' samples. Sequencing was carried out using PBMCs. The CDR3 here is CASSLDRVSYGYTF. The CDR3 region has the DNA TGCGCCAGCAGCTTGGACAGGGTTAGCTATGGCTACACCTTC.